Sequencing of this T cell receptor beta chain was carried out in a study of shared clonotypes between healthy human individuals (dated by TCRdb to the early 2020s). Some background on the complete study: Three men and two women, aged 18 to 49 years, made up the cohort. For each donor, CD4 naive and CD4 memory were each run on three plates, CD8 naive on two plates, and CD8 memory on one plate. To estimate repertoire size and how much clonotypes are shared between individuals, the study performed deep sequencing of blood TCR repertoires from about 5 healthy adults. To increase sequencing depth and limit assay-specific biases, TCR repertoire library preparation and sequencing were carried out by different laboratories using diverse techniques. Between about 0.85 and 9.5 billion PBMCs per donor were obtained by leukapheresis.

About this clone: Its specific antigen is unknown. Base quality data are lacking; no much larger clone is found one base away.

Healthy HIV-negative adults with no recently reported acute infections or vaccinations were included as donors. Every donor was a Caucasian adult living in Nashville, Tennessee, USA. Magnetic negative selection was used to enrich CD4+ T cells, after which naive cells were positively selected on CD45RA and the negative fraction became the memory subset. Blood was obtained by leukapheresis, after which PBMCs were separated by Ficoll-Histopaque density gradient centrifugation and cryopreserved in liquid nitrogen vapor phase. Purity and quantity of every magnetically sorted T cell population were checked by analytical flow cytometry. From each sorted fraction, genomic DNA was isolated and quantified by UV absorbance on a Nanodrop 2000c. The research as a whole found: Incomplete sequencing was indicated by rarefaction of sorted-subset datasets, despite the large sequencing depth. Larger estimated clonotype richness was generally found for naive subsets than for memory subsets. Because the study included only a small number of donors, the genetic and exposure-history diversity represented was limited. Compared with non-shared clonotypes, clonotypes shared by all four sorted-subset donors had higher generation probabilities. Across a few donors, roughly 5% of naive CD4, roughly 3.5% of naive CD8, approximately 2.5% of memory CD4, and 0.3% to 0.45% of memory CD8 clonotypes were shared. Pairwise subsampling led to the expectation that sequencing depth would affect the degree of clonotype sharing among donors. Sampling was limited to blood, and TCR repertoires in tissue likely differ from TCR repertoires in blood.

V loses 5 bases at its end and J loses 4 bases; junction bases beyond the gene matches: 8. The CDR3 sequence holds 14 residues, the cysteine and phenylalanine included. The retained sequence is limited to the CDR3, 42 bases, with the frame set at the first base. CDR1 SGHRS and CDR2 YFSETQ are derived from the germline V gene. TCR CDR3 regions were amplified from genomic DNA by multiplex PCR using the deep immunoSEQ assay. Genomic DNA extracted from each cell subset was distributed evenly over all wells of several immunoSEQ 96-well plates, and each plate served as one replicate. Each replicate PCR for sorted subsets received about 180 ng genomic DNA, equal to 30,000 or so T cell genomes. The purified libraries were quantified using a Qubit 3.0 fluorometer, sized with a Bioanalyzer 2100, and then quantified again using the KAPA Library Quantification kit. Every immunoSEQ 96-well plate was sequenced on a dedicated single-read 150-cycle Illumina NextSeq 550 flow cell. In the source study's methods: Because the immunoSEQ output included only junctional sequences and no quality scores, the filtering could not be the same as the filtering used for full-length reads. To assign V/J genes and CDR3, sequences were annotated using PyIR, a Python wrapper for IgBLAST v1.9, with IMGT germline references. Any read was removed if the V/J assignment was weak (E-value above 1e-6), the CDR3 was missing, or the read contained stop codons, out-of-frame junctions, or ambiguous translated residues. V3J clonotypes were defined as sequences sharing the same inferred V gene, J gene, and CDR3 amino acid sequence. Percentage overlap between repertoires was calculated by dividing the number of shared unique clonotypes by the size of the smaller repertoire. Three approaches were used to assess repertoire richness: RTK rarefaction, the Chao1 estimator, and Recon v2.1 estimates of unobserved clonotypes. Generation probabilities were computed with OLGA for all TCRbeta clonotypes obtained by the gDNA method from several donors. What TCRdb holds here is the immuneACCESS table cut down to in-frame rearrangements. Part of the clones is not present; checked against another copy, under half of the missing clones reflect an unresolved V gene, and the others are unexplained. Clone size and V and J calls were adopted from that table, with D and trimming inferred from the DNA. This sample has roughly 1,500,000 clones in its table, and 98% to 99% of those were observed once. Around 0.33% of the sample rests with the top ten.

The sequenced material came from naive CD4+ T cells sorted from blood. This specimen's cell subset or site label, interpreted: CD45RA+ positively selected. Rearrangement joined TRBV5-1 to TRBJ2-7; TRBD1 aligns with 8 central bases. The receptor was isolated from a man younger than 40 in good health. Read as DNA, the sequence is TGCGCCAGCAGGGGAGACAGGGGAGGATACGAGCAGTACTTC. Translated, it reads CASRGDRGGYEQYF.